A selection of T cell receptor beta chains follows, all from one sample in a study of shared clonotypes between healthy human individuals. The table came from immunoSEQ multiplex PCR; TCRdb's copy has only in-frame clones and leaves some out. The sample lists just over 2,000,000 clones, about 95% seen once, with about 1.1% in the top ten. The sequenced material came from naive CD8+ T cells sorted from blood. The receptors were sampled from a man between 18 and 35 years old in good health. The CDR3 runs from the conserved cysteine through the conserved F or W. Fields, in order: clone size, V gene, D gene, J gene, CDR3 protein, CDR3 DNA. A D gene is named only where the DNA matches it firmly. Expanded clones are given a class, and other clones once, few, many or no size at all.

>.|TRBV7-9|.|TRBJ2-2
CASSSAADTTGELFF
TGTGCCAGCTCCTCTGCGGCGGACACCACCGGGGAGCTGTTTTTT
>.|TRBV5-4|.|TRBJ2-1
CASSLVMDNEQFF
TGTGCCAGCAGCTTGGTGATGGACAATGAGCAGTTCTTC
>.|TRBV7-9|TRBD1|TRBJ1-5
CASSGPLDRGQPQHF
TGTGCCAGCAGCGGCCCGTTGGACAGGGGTCAGCCCCAGCATTTT
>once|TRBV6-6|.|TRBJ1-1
CASSYGGGGTEAFF
TGTGCCAGCAGTTATGGGGGAGGGGGAACTGAAGCTTTCTTT
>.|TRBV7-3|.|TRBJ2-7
CASTFLSVPNGHEQYF
TGTGCCAGCACCTTTTTAAGTGTTCCTAACGGTCACGAGCAGTACTTC
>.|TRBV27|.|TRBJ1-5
CASSLTAGPSNQPQHF
TGTGCCAGCAGTTTAACGGCAGGGCCAAGCAATCAGCCCCAGCATTTT
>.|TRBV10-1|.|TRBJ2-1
CASSDGDEQFF
TGCGCCAGCAGTGACGGGGATGAGCAGTTCTTC
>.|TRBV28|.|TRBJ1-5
CASSFHYHSNQPQHF
TGTGCCAGCAGTTTTCATTATCATAGCAATCAGCCCCAGCATTTT
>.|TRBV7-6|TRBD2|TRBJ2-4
CASTEAGANIQYF
TGTGCCAGCACGGAAGCGGGGGCAAACATTCAGTACTTC
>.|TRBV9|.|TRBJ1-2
CASSTYGGGYTF
TGTGCCAGCAGCACGTACGGTGGTGGCTACACCTTC
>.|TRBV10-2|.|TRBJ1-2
CASSESTQGYGYTF
TGCGCCAGCAGTGAGTCGACCCAGGGTTATGGCTACACCTTC
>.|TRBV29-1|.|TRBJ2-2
CSVVGRTGELFF
TGCAGCGTTGTAGGGCGGACCGGGGAGCTGTTTTTT
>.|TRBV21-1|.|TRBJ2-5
CASSKVVAGDCQETQYF
TGTGCCAGCAGCAAAGTAGTAGCGGGAGATTGCCAAGAGACCCAGTACTTC
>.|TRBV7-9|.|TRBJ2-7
CASSFWEDLHEQYF
TGTGCCAGCAGCTTCTGGGAGGATCTACACGAGCAGTACTTC
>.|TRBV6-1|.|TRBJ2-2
CASSPDGNGELFF
TGTGCCAGCAGCCCCGACGGGAACGGGGAGCTGTTTTTT
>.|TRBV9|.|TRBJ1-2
CASSVDARDYGYTF
TGTGCCAGCAGCGTAGACGCCAGGGACTATGGCTACACCTTC
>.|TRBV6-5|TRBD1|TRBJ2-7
CASSVTGRAYEQYF
TGTGCCAGCAGTGTGACAGGGCGAGCCTACGAGCAGTACTTC
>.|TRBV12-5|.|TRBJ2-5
CASGLGSQETQYF
TGTGCTAGTGGTTTGGGGTCCCAAGAGACCCAGTACTTC
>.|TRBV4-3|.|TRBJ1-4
CASSQSVTRANEKLFF
TGCGCCAGCAGCCAATCGGTGACCCGAGCTAATGAAAAACTGTTTTTT
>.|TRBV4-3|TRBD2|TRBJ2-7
CASSQDGLAGLYEQYF
TGCGCCAGCAGCCAAGATGGACTAGCGGGACTCTACGAGCAGTACTTC
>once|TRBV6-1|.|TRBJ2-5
CASSLIRGQETQYF
TGTGCCAGCAGTCTAATCAGGGGACAAGAGACCCAGTACTTC
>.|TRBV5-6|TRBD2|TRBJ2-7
CASSMTSGFTYEQYF
TGTGCCAGCAGTATGACTAGCGGGTTCACCTACGAGCAGTACTTC
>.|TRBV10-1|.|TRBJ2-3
CASSESVADTQYF
TGCGCCAGCAGTGAGTCTGTGGCAGATACGCAGTATTTT
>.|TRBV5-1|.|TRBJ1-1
CASSLNRAYHETEAFF
TGCGCCAGCAGCTTGAACCGGGCTTATCATGAAACTGAAGCTTTCTTT
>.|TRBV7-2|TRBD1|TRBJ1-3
CASSQRDSSGNTIYF
TGTGCCAGCAGCCAACGGGACAGCTCTGGAAACACCATATATTTT
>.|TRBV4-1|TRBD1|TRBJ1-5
CASSHVTGTGWQPQHF
TGCGCCAGCAGCCATGTGACCGGGACAGGGTGGCAGCCCCAGCATTTT
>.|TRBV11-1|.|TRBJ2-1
CASSLVEGIEQFF
TGTGCCAGCAGCTTAGTTGAAGGGATTGAGCAGTTCTTC
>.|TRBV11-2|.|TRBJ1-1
CASSQAGGYTEAFF
TGTGCCAGCAGCCAAGCGGGGGGATACACTGAAGCTTTCTTT
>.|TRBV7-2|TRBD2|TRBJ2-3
CATSEGLDVASWAQYF
TGTGCCACCTCAGAGGGACTAGATGTGGCGTCTTGGGCGCAGTATTTT
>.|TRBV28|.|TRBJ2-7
CASSWGLQGYEQYF
TGTGCCAGCAGTTGGGGATTACAGGGATACGAGCAGTACTTC
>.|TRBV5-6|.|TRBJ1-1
CASSSGTGSTEAFF
TGTGCCAGCAGCTCGGGAACCGGATCGACTGAAGCTTTCTTT
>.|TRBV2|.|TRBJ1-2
CASSDRVYRYTF
TGTGCCAGCAGTGACAGGGTCTATCGCTACACCTTC
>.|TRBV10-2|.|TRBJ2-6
CASSDLGDSGANVLTF
TGCGCCAGCAGTGATTTGGGGGACTCTGGGGCCAACGTCCTGACTTTC
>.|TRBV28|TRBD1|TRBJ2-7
CASSLDRAHEQYF
TGTGCCAGCAGTTTAGACAGGGCCCACGAGCAGTACTTC
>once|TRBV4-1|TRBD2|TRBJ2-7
CASSQALAGAYEQYF
TGCGCCAGCAGCCAAGCGTTAGCGGGAGCCTACGAGCAGTACTTC
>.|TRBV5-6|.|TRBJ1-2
CASSLDTPYGYTF
TGTGCCAGCAGCCTCGACACTCCCTATGGCTACACCTTC
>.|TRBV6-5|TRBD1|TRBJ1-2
CASSLTGEGGYGYTF
TGTGCCAGCAGTCTAACAGGGGAGGGAGGCTATGGCTACACCTTC
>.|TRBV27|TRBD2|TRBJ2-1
CASRRGGSYNEQFF
TGTGCCAGCCGCCGCGGGGGGAGCTACAATGAGCAGTTCTTC
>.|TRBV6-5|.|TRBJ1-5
CASSYSIDRRNQPQHF
TGTGCCAGCAGTTACTCAATAGACAGGCGCAATCAGCCCCAGCATTTT
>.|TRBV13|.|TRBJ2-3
CASSLQEDTQYF
TGTGCCAGCAGCTTACAGGAAGATACGCAGTATTTT
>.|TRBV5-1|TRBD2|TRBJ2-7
CASSSGTSLYEQYF
TGCGCCAGCAGCTCCGGGACTAGTCTCTACGAGCAGTACTTC
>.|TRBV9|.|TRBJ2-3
CASSTYTDTQYF
TGTGCCAGCAGCACTTACACAGATACGCAGTATTTT
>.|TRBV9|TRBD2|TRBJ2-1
CASSVVAGSSYNEQFF
TGTGCCAGCAGCGTAGTAGCGGGGAGCTCCTACAATGAGCAGTTCTTC
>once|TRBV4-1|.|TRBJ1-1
CASSPQTGPPEAFF
TGCGCCAGCAGCCCCCAGACCGGCCCACCTGAAGCTTTCTTT
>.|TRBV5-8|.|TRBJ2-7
CASSFPPPHEQYF
TGTGCCAGCAGCTTCCCCCCTCCCCACGAGCAGTACTTC
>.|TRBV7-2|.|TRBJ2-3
CASSFSGGRDTQYF
TGTGCCAGCAGCTTTTCGGGGGGCAGAGATACGCAGTATTTT
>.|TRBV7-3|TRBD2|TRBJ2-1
CASSLTGSGEYNEQFF
TGTGCCAGCAGCTTAACGGGTAGCGGGGAATACAATGAGCAGTTCTTC
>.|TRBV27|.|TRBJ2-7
CASSLSAGAPGEQYF
TGTGCCAGCAGTTTATCGGCGGGGGCGCCGGGGGAGCAGTACTTC
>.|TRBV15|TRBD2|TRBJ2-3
CATRGTSGSTDTQYF
TGTGCCACCAGGGGGACTAGCGGGAGCACAGATACGCAGTATTTT
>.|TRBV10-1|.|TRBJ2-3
CASSDGTFTDTQYF
TGCGCCAGCAGTGATGGGACATTCACAGATACGCAGTATTTT